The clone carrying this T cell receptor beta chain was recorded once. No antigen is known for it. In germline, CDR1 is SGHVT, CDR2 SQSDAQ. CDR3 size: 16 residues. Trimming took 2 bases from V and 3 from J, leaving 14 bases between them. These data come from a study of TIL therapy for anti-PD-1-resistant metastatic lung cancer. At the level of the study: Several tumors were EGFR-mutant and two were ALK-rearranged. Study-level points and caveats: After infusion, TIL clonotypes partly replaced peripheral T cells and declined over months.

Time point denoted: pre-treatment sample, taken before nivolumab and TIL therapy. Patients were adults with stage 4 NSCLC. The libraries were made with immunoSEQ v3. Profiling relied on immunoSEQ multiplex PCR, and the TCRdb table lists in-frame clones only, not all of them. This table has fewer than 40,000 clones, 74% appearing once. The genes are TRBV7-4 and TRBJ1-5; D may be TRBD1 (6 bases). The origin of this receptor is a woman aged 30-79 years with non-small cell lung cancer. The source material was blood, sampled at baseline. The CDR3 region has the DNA TGTGCCAGCAGCTTACTTAGGACAGATAACAATCAGCCCCAGCATTTT. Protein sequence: CASSLLRTDNNQPQHF.